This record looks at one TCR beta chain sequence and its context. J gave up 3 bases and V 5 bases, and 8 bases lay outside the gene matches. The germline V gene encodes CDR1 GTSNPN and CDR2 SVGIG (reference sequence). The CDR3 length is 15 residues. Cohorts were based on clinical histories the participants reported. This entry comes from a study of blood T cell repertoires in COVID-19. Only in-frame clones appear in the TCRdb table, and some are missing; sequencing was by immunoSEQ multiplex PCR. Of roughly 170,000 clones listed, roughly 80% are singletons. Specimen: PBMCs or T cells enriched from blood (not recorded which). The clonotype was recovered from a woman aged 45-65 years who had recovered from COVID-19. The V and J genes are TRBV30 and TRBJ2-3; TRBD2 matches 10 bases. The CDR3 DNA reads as TGTGCCTGGGGCCAGCGGGGGGGCGAAACAGATACGCAGTATTTT. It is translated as CAWGQRGGETDTQYF. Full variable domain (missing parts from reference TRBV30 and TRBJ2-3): SQTIHQWPATLVQPVGSPLSLECTVEGTSNPNLYWYRQAAGRGLQLLFYSVGIGQISSEVPQNLSASRPQDRQFILSSKKLLLSDSGFYLCAWGQRGGETDTQYFGPGTRLTVL.